The 3 T cell receptor beta chains reported below all come from one sample, sequenced in a study of T cell responses to AZD1222 COVID-19 vaccine. The assay was immunoSEQ multiplex PCR, and TCRdb's table has in-frame clones only and misses some. The sample carries some 150,000 clones, roughly 91% recorded once. This specimen was peripheral blood, taken on day 0 of AZD1222 vaccination. These receptors all come from an adult in good health.

The J gene is TRBJ2-5, the V gene TRBV6-5; D perhaps matches TRBD2 (6 bases). CDR1 is MNHEY, CDR2 SVGAGI, per germline. This CDR3 has 14 amino acids. V was shortened by 9 bases and J by 1 base, with 15 bases between the two germline ends. In nucleotides, the CDR3 is TGTGCCAGTCTAGCGTTAATCACCCAAGAGACCCAGTACTTC. This gives the protein CASLALITQETQYF.

This sequence joins TRBV12-3 or TRBV12-4 and TRBJ2-1, with a weak D call TRBD1 (6 bases). Trimming removed 6 bases at V and 4 bases at J, with 10 bases between. The CDR3 totals 13 residues. CDR3 loop: CASSEQGYNEQFF. DNA for the CDR3: TGTGCCAGCAGCGAACAGGGTTACAATGAGCAGTTCTTC.

The genes are TRBV19 and TRBJ2-2; no firm D call. The germline gives CDR1 LNHDA, CDR2 SQIVND (reference sequence). This CDR3 is 14 amino acids long. With 1 base removed from V and 6 bases from J, the gap between germline ends came to 9 bases. CDR3 sequence: CASSIGQAPGELFF. The DNA of the CDR3 is TGTGCCAGTAGTATAGGGCAGGCCCCCGGGGAGCTGTTTTTT.